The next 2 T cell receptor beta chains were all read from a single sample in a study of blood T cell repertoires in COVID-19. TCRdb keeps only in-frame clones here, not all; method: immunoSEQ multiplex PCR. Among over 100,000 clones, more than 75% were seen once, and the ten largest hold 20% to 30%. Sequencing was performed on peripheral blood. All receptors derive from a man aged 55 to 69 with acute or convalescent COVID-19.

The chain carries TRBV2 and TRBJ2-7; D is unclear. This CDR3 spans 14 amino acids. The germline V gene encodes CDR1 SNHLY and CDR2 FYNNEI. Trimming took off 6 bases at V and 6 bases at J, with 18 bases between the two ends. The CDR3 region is CASRLQVVDLEQYF. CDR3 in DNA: TGTGCCAGCAGACTGCAGGTCGTAGACCTCGAGCAGTACTTC.

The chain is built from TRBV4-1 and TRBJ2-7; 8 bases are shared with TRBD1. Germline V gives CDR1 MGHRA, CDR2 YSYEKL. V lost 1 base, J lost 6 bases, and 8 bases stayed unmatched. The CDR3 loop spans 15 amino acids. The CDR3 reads CASSQGDRGLGEQYF. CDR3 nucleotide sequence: TGCGCCAGCAGCCAAGGAGACAGGGGCCTCGGCGAGCAGTACTTC.